Following are 8 T cell receptor beta chains from one sample sequenced in a study of blood T cell repertoires in COVID-19. Produced via immunoSEQ multiplex PCR; TCRdb's table is partial and in-frame only. Among a few hundred thousand clones listed, 85% to 90% were seen once. The sample taken for sequencing was PBMCs or T cells enriched from blood (not recorded which). These receptors were taken from a woman younger than 35 who had recovered from COVID-19.

The chain is built from TRBV4-1 and TRBJ2-3, with 8 bases aligning to TRBD1. Germline V CDR1 and CDR2: MGHRA, YSYEKL. The length of the CDR3 is 16 residues. The V and J ends lost 0 bases and 4 bases, in that order; junction bases with no gene match: 6. The DNA of the CDR3 is TGCGCCAGCAGCCAAGATGTAACAGGGGGTCCAGATACGCAGTATTTT. The encoded protein is CASSQDVTGGPDTQYF.

This chain joins TRBV3-1 (or the pseudogene TRBV3-2) and TRBJ2-3; D not certain. Germline V gives CDR1 LGHDT, CDR2 YNNKEL (reference sequence). The ends were cut back, 0 bases at V and 2 bases at J, with 15 bases in the middle. This CDR3 has 17 amino acids. CDR3 sequence (DNA): TGTGCCAGCAGCCAAGAATCGACACTCCCATCCACAGATACGCAGTATTTT. Its protein product is CASSQESTLPSTDTQYF.

The chain employs TRBV6-5 and TRBJ1-1, with TRBD1 matching 8 bases. The germline CDR1 and CDR2 sequences are MNHEY and SVGAGI. The length of the CDR3 is 16 residues. With V trimmed by 4 bases and J by 4 bases, 11 bases remained unmatched. The CDR3 region has the DNA TGTGCCAGCAGTTCACCAGGTACAGGGGGACTCACTGAAGCTTTCTTT. It encodes CASSSPGTGGLTEAFF.

The rearrangement joins TRBV7-9 to TRBJ2-7; D possibly corresponds to TRBD1 (7 bases). Between the trimmed V and J ends, which lost 5 bases and 2 bases, there was a span of 19 bases. Looked up from germline, CDR1 is SEHNR and CDR2 is FQNEAQ (reference sequence). The CDR3 is 16 residues long. The CDR3, as DNA: TGTGCCAGCAGCCCTCAGGGGGGACTCAAGGCCTACGAGCAGTACTTC. It codes for CASSPQGGLKAYEQYF.

The chain uses TRBV27 and TRBJ2-7; tentatively, D is TRBD2 (5 bases). The ends were cut back, 6 bases at V and 6 bases at J, with 18 bases in the middle. The germline CDR1 and CDR2 sequences are MNHEY and SMNVEV (reference sequence). The CDR3 totals 14 residues. CDR3 nucleotide sequence: TGTGCCAGCAGACCGGGGTCCTGGTTGGGCGAGCAGTACTTC. It codes for CASRPGSWLGEQYF.

This chain connects TRBV29-1 to TRBJ1-3; D unresolved. The CDR3 totals 11 residues. Germline V lookup: CDR1 SQVTM, CDR2 ANQGSEA. The V end lost 7 bases, the J end lost 4 bases, and 8 bases lay between the germline ends. Written as DNA, the CDR3 is TGCAGCGCCTGGGAGGGAAACACCATATATTTT. This gives the protein CSAWEGNTIYF.

The chain joins TRBV9 to TRBJ1-5; the D is unclear. CDR3 length equals 14 residues. Germline V gene data show CDR1 as SGDLS and CDR2 as YYNGEE. V lost 4 bases and J 1 base, leaving 9 bases between the germline ends. CDR3 protein: CASSMGGSNQPQHF. The CDR3 nucleotides are TGTGCCAGCAGCATGGGAGGAAGCAATCAGCCCCAGCATTTT.

The gene calls are TRBV7-2 and TRBJ2-7; 9 nucleotides line up with TRBD2. The CDR3 loop spans 15 amino acids. V shed 1 base, J shed 7 bases, and the junction held 8 bases outside the gene matches. Germline V gives CDR1 SGHTA, CDR2 FQGNSA. In nucleotides, the CDR3 is TGTGCCAGCAGCTTAGTAGCGGGGGCCGTTGGAGAGCAGTACTTC. This codes for CASSLVAGAVGEQYF.